Listed below are T cell receptor beta chains from one sample, sequenced in a study of blood T cell repertoires in COVID-19. Sequencing used immunoSEQ multiplex PCR; TCRdb keeps in-frame clones, though not all of them. The profile shows around 290,000 clones, about nine tenths of them singletons. Sequenced sample: PBMCs or T cells enriched from blood (not recorded which). The receptor set was obtained from a woman between 25 and 40 years old who had recovered from COVID-19. CDR3s include the opening cysteine and the closing phenylalanine or tryptophan. Each record gives: V gene, clone size, D gene, J gene, CDR3 protein, CDR3 DNA. The D gene is left open where the match is weak. Size is omitted from some rows. Given values are once, few, many or a class for expanded clones.

V gene: TRBV3-1/TRBV3-2
clone size: .
D gene: TRBD2
J gene: TRBJ2-5
CDR3 protein: CASSQDTAGVQTQYF
CDR3 DNA: TGTGCCAGCAGCCAAGATACAGCGGGAGTACAGACCCAGTACTTC

V gene: TRBV18
clone size: .
D gene: TRBD2
J gene: TRBJ2-7
CDR3 protein: CASSPSLAGNSYEQYF
CDR3 DNA: TGTGCCAGCTCACCATCCCTAGCGGGGAATTCCTACGAGCAGTACTTC

V gene: TRBV19
clone size: .
D gene: .
J gene: TRBJ2-1
CDR3 protein: CASSMTTEPPTYNEQFF
CDR3 DNA: TGTGCCAGTAGTATGACAACAGAACCCCCGACCTACAATGAGCAGTTCTTC

V gene: TRBV25-1
clone size: .
D gene: .
J gene: TRBJ2-5
CDR3 protein: CASSSYQETQYF
CDR3 DNA: TGTGCCAGCAGTTCCTATCAAGAGACCCAGTACTTC

V gene: TRBV5-4
clone size: .
D gene: .
J gene: TRBJ1-6
CDR3 protein: CASSLPAYNSPLHF
CDR3 DNA: TGTGCCAGCAGTTTACCAGCCTATAATTCACCCCTCCACTTT

V gene: TRBV30
clone size: .
D gene: .
J gene: TRBJ2-1
CDR3 protein: CAWSGIADRSYNEQFF
CDR3 DNA: TGTGCCTGGAGCGGTATAGCAGACAGGTCCTACAATGAGCAGTTCTTC

V gene: TRBV5-4
clone size: few
D gene: TRBD2
J gene: TRBJ2-1
CDR3 protein: CASSYTGTSVPEGEQFF
CDR3 DNA: TGTGCCAGCAGTTACACCGGGACTAGCGTCCCGGAGGGTGAGCAGTTCTTC

V gene: TRBV13
clone size: .
D gene: .
J gene: TRBJ2-7
CDR3 protein: CASSSASVLSYEQYF
CDR3 DNA: TGTGCCAGCAGCTCCGCTAGCGTTCTGTCCTACGAGCAGTACTTC

V gene: TRBV6-2/TRBV6-3
clone size: .
D gene: TRBD1
J gene: TRBJ1-2
CDR3 protein: CASSQGAGGYTF
CDR3 DNA: TGTGCCAGCAGTCAGGGGGCTGGAGGCTACACCTTC

V gene: TRBV28
clone size: .
D gene: .
J gene: TRBJ2-2
CDR3 protein: CASKKNTGELFF
CDR3 DNA: TGTGCCAGTAAAAAGAACACCGGGGAGCTGTTTTTT

V gene: TRBV7-8
clone size: .
D gene: .
J gene: TRBJ2-2
CDR3 protein: CASSLATIHTGELFF
CDR3 DNA: TGTGCCAGCAGCTTAGCGACAATACACACCGGGGAGCTGTTTTTT

V gene: TRBV9
clone size: .
D gene: TRBD1
J gene: TRBJ2-7
CDR3 protein: CASSRTGGFGYEQYF
CDR3 DNA: TGTGCCAGCTCACGAACAGGGGGATTCGGGTACGAGCAGTACTTC

V gene: TRBV5-6
clone size: .
D gene: TRBD1
J gene: TRBJ2-2
CDR3 protein: CASTSPNPGTEANTGELFF
CDR3 DNA: TGTGCCAGCACCTCACCTAATCCCGGGACAGAGGCGAACACCGGGGAGCTGTTTTTT

V gene: TRBV18
clone size: .
D gene: .
J gene: TRBJ1-3
CDR3 protein: CASSLDGLNTIYF
CDR3 DNA: TGTGCCAGCTCTCTCGATGGACTTAACACCATATATTTT

V gene: TRBV5-1
clone size: few
D gene: .
J gene: TRBJ2-1
CDR3 protein: CASSLIGNEQFF
CDR3 DNA: TGCGCCAGCAGCTTGATCGGCAATGAGCAGTTCTTC

V gene: TRBV5-6
clone size: .
D gene: .
J gene: TRBJ1-2
CDR3 protein: CASSRPGASANYGYTF
CDR3 DNA: TGTGCCAGCAGCCGGCCAGGGGCCTCAGCTAACTATGGCTACACCTTC

V gene: TRBV6-5
clone size: .
D gene: TRBD1
J gene: TRBJ1-5
CDR3 protein: CASSLQGAGNQPQHF
CDR3 DNA: TGTGCCAGCAGTCTTCAGGGGGCTGGCAATCAGCCCCAGCATTTT